The T cell receptor (beta chain) described here comes from a study of T cells in women clearing cervical HPV infection. Study-level background: Cases were women with histologically confirmed HPV16-related CIN3 or worse, including a couple of invasive cancers. Study findings and constraints: T-cell numbers per sample were unknown and may explain richness differences. It is unknown whether associations predate infection; no effector/memory or HPV-specific sorting.

The CDR3 length is 14 residues. Germline V gene lookup returns CDR1 SGHTA and CDR2 FQGTGA. Trimming removed 2 bases from V and 3 bases from J, with 9 bases in between. Prevalent HPV16 infections were excluded; only incident single HPV16 infections included. Comments on this clone: The antigen is not known. The read finishes 3 residues shy of the CDR3 end, and the germline J gene is used to complete it.

The protocol was immunoSEQ multiplex PCR, while the TCRdb copy is restricted to in-frame clones and leaves out a portion. The sample holds tens of thousands of clones. The V gene is TRBV7-3, the J gene TRBJ2-3; TRBD1 is a possible D gene (6 bases). The receptor comes from a woman aged 18 to 75 with a cervical HPV16 infection that either progressed to CIN3+ or cleared (not recorded which). Sample: blood buffy coat. The CDR3 sequence: CASSLGQGTDTQYF. The sequenced CDR3 bases are TGTGCCAGCAGCTTAGGGCAGGGGACAGATACG.